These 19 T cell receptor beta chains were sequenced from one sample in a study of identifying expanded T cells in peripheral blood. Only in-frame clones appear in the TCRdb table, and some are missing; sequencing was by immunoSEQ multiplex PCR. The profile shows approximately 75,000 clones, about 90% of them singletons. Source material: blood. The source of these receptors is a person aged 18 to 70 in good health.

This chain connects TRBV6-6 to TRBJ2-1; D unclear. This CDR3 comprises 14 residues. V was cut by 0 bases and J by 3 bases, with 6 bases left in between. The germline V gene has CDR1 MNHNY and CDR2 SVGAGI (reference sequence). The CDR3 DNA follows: TGTGCCAGCAGTTACTCTGCTATCTACAATGAGCAGTTCTTC. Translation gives CASSYSAIYNEQFF.

As DNA, the CDR3 is TGTGCCAGCAGTGCACTAGCGGGAGCCGGTGTGGGGCAGTTCTTC. Residues: CASSALAGAGVGQFF. V and J are TRBV6-6 and TRBJ2-1, with 11 bases aligning to TRBD2. The ends lost 5 bases at V and 12 bases at J; junction bases unmatched: 12. The CDR3 runs 15 residues. Per germline, CDR1 MNHNY and CDR2 SVGAGI (reference sequence).

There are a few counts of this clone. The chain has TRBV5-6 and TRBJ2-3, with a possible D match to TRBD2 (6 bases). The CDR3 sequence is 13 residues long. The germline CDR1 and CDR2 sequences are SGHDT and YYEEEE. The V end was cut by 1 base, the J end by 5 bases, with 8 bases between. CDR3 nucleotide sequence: TGTGCCAGCAGCTTGCGACTAGTAGATACGCAGTATTTT. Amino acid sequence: CASSLRLVDTQYF.

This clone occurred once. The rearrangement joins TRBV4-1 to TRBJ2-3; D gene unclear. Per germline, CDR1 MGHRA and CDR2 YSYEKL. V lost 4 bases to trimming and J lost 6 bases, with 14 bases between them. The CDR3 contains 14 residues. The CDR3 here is CASSLYAGLDTQYF. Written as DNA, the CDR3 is TGCGCCAGCAGCCTCTACGCCGGCCTTGATACGCAGTATTTT.

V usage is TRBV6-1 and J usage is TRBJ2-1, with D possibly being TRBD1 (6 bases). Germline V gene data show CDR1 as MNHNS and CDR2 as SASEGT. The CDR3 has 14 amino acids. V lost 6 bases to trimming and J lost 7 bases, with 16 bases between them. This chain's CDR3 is CASSADWGPNEQFF. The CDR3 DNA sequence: TGTGCCAGCAGCGCCGACTGGGGGCCGAATGAGCAGTTCTTC.

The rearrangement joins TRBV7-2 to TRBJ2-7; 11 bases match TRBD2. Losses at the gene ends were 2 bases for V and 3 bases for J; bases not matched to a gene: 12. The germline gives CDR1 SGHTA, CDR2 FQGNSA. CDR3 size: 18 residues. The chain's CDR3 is CASSLKFLAGGPIYEQYF. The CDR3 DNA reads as TGTGCCAGCAGCTTAAAATTCCTAGCGGGGGGCCCAATCTACGAGCAGTACTTC.

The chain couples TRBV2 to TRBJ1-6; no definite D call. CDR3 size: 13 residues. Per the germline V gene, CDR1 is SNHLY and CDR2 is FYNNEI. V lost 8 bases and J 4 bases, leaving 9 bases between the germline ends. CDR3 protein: CASGQGYNSPLHF. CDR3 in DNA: TGTGCCAGCGGTCAAGGTTATAATTCACCCCTCCACTTT.

CDR3 amino acids: CASSRPGKNTEAFF. The CDR3 DNA follows: TGTGCCAGCAGCCGCCCGGGCAAGAACACTGAAGCTTTCTTT. V usage is TRBV5-4 and J usage is TRBJ1-1, with unresolved D. Trimming took off 4 bases at V and 1 base at J, with 11 bases between the two ends. This CDR3 region has 14 residues. CDR1 is SGHNT, CDR2 YYREEE, per germline (reference sequence). The variable domain in full, with the rest retrieved from reference TRBV5-4 and TRBJ1-1, is ETGVTQSPTHLIKTRGQQVTLRCSSQSGHNTVSWYQQALGQGPQFIFQYYREEENGRGNFPPRFSGLQFPNYSSELNVNALELDDSALYLCASSRPGKNTEAFFGQGTRLTVV.

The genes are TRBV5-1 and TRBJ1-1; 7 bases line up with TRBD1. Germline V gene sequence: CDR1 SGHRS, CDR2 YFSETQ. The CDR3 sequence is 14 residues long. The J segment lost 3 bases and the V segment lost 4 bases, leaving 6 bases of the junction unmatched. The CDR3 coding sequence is TGCGCCAGCAGCCCGAGACAGGGATACACTGAAGCTTTCTTT. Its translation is CASSPRQGYTEAFF.

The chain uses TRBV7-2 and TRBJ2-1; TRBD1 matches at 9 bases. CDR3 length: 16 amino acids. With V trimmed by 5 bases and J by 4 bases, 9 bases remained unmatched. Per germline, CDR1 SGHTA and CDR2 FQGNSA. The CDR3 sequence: CASSQLDRGGYNEQFF. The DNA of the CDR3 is TGTGCCAGCAGCCAACTGGACAGGGGTGGGTACAATGAGCAGTTCTTC.

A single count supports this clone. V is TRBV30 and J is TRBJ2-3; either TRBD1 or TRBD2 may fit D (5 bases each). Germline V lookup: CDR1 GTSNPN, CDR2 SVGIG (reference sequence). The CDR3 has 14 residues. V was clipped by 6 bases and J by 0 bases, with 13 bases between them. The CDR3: CACRGVASTDTQYF. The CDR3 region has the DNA TGTGCCTGTAGAGGGGTAGCTAGCACAGATACGCAGTATTTT.

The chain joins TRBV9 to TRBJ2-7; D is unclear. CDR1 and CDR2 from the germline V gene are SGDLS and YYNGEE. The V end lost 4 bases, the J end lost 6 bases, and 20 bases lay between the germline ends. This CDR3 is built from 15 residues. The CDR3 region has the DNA TGTGCCAGCAGCACCCGGGCTGGCGGCTCGAGCGAGCAGTACTTC. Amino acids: CASSTRAGGSSEQYF.

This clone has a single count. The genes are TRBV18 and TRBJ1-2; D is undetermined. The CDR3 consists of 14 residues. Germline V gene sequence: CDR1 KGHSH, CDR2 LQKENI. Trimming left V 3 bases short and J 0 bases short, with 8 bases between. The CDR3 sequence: CASSPSPSNYGYTF. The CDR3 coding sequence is TGTGCCAGCTCACCCAGTCCTTCTAACTATGGCTACACCTTC.

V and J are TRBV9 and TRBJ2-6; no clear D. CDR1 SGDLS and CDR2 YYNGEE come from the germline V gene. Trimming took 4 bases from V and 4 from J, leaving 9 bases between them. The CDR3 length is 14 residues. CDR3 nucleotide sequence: TGTGCCAGCAGCTCCTCAGTGGGGGCCAACGTCCTGACTTTC. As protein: CASSSSVGANVLTF. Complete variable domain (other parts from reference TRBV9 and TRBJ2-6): DSGVTQTPKHLITATGQRVTLRCSPRSGDLSVYWYQQSLDQGLQFLIQYYNGEERAKGNILERFSAQQFPDLHSELNLSSLELGDSALYFCASSSSVGANVLTFGAGSRLTVL.

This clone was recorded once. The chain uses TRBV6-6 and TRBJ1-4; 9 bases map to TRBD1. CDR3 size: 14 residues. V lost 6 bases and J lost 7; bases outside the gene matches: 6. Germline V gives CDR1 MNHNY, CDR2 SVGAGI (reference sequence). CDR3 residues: CASSPGTGPEKLFF. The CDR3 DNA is TGTGCCAGCAGCCCCGGGACAGGGCCTGAAAAACTGTTTTTT.

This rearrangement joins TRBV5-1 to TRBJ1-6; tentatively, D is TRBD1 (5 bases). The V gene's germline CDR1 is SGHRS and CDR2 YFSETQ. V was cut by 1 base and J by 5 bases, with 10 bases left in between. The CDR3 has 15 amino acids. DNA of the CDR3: TGCGCCAGCAGCTTGAGGGGTGTAGATAATTCACCCCTCCACTTT. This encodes CASSLRGVDNSPLHF.

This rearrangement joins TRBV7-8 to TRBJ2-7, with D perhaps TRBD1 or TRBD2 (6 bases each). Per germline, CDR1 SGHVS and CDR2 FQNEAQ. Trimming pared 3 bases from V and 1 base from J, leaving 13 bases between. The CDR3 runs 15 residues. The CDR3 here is CASSLRGALSYEQYF. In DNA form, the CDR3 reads TGTGCCAGCAGCTTGAGGGGGGCTCTATCCTACGAGCAGTACTTC.

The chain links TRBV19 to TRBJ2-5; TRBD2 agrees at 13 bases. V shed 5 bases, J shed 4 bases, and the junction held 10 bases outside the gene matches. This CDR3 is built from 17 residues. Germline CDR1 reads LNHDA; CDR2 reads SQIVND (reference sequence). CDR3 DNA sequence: TGTGCCAGTAGTCCAACATGGACTAGCGGGAGCCGAGAGACCCAGTACTTC. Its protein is CASSPTWTSGSRETQYF.

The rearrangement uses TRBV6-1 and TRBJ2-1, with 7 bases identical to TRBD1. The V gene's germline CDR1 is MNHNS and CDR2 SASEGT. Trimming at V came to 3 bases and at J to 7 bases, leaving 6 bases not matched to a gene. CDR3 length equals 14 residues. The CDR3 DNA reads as TGTGCCAGCAGTGACGGGACAGCCAGGAATGAGCAGTTCTTC. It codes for CASSDGTARNEQFF.